What follows is one T cell receptor beta chain and its context. No antigen is known for it. V dropped 6 bases and J dropped 4; count of bases not matched to a gene: 9. Germline values: CDR1 MNHNY, CDR2 SVGAGI (reference sequence). The CDR3 totals 16 residues. The sample is drawn from a study of blood T cells in healthy people across ages. Whole-study context: Per every two T cells, about one barcoded beta molecule was captured by template switching. Study-wide findings and caveats: It was held that the diversity estimates obtained from one million T cells were underestimates.

Alongside a J-beta primer mix, a sample-barcoded 5' primer served in a second PCR lasting about 7 to 11 cycles. MiXCR, applied by TCRdb to the 5' RACE reads, yields one record per CDR3 protein. The table shows more than 800,000 distinct CDR3 sequences, with under 30% occurring only once. Each sample had at least 6 million PBMCs isolated. The chain combines TRBV6-6 with TRBJ2-1; TRBD2 matches at 10 bases. The clonotype was recovered from a woman at least 80 years old in good health. Sequencing was carried out using blood. The CDR3 sequence is CASSDRTSGRYNEQFF. The CDR3 coding sequence is TGTGCCAGCAGCGACCGGACTAGCGGCAGATACAATGAGCAGTTCTTC.